Reported below is one T cell receptor (beta chain). Its target is unknown. This specimen belongs to a study of identifying expanded T cells in peripheral blood. Whole-study findings and limits: Variance in clone template counts between approximately two-week samples significantly increased with total template count across all healthy donors.

The V and J ends lost 3 bases and 3 bases, in that order; junction bases with no gene match: 6. Looked up from germline, CDR1 is SGHAT and CDR2 is FQNNGV. This CDR3 comprises 15 residues. Generated by immunoSEQ multiplex PCR, the TCRdb table keeps only in-frame clones and is missing some. Here the sample spans roughly 120,000 clones, about 88% being singletons. Source material: blood. The sequence was collected from a person aged 18-70 years in good health. J is TRBJ2-7 and V is TRBV11-2; 9 nucleotides agree with TRBD1. The CDR3 loop is CASSFTGGAGYEQYF. DNA of the CDR3: TGTGCCAGCAGCTTCACAGGGGGCGCGGGCTACGAGCAGTACTTC.